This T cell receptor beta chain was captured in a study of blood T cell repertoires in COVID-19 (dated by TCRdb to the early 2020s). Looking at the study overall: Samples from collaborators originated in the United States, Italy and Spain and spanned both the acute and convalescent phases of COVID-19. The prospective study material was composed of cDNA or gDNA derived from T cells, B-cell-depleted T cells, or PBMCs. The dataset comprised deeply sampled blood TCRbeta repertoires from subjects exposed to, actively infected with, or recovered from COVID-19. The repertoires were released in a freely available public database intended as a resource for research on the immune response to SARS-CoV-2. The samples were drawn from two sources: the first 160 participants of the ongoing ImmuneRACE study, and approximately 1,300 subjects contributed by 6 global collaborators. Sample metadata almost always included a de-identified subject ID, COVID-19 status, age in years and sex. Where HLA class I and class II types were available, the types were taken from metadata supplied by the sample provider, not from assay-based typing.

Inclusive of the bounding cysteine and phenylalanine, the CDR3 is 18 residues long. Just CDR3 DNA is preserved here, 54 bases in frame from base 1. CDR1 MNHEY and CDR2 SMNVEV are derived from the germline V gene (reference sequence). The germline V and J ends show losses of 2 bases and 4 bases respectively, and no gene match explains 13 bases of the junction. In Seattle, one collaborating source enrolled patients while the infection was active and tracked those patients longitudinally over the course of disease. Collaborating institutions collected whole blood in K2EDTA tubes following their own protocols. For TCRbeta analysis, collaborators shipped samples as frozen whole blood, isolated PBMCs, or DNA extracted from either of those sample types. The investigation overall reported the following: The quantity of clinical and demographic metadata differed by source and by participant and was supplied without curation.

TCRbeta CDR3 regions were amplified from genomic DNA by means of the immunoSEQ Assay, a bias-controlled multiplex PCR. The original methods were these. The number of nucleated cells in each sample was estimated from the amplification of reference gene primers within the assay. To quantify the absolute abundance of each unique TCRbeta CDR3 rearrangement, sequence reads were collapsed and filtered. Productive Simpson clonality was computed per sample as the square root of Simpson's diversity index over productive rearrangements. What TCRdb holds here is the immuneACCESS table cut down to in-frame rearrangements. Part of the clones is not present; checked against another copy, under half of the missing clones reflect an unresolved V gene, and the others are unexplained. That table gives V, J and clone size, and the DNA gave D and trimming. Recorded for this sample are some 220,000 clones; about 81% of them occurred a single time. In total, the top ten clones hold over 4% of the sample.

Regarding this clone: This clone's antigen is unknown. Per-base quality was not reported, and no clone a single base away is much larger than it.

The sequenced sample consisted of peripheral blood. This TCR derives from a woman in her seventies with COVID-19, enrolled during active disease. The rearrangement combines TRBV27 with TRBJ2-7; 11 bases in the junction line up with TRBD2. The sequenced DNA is TGTGCCAGCAGTTTAAAAATGACTAGCGGGACATACTCTTACGAGCAGTACTTC. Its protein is CASSLKMTSGTYSYEQYF.